This T cell receptor beta chain was observed in a study of CD8 T cells in ankylosing spondylitis. Whole-study findings and limits: As reported, disease-linked clones showed significant enrichment in matched ankylosing spondylitis synovial fluid. A TCR beta motif made of several highly homologous variants seemed typical of ankylosing spondylitis blood.

About this clonotype: The antigen remains unidentified.

MiXCR was run by TCRdb on the 5' RACE reads, yielding one entry per CDR3 protein. The sample includes hundreds of thousands of distinct CDR3 sequences, 12% of them seen just once. CDR1 and CDR2 from the germline V gene are KGHSH and LQKENI. The V end lost 2 bases, the J end lost 0 bases, and 9 bases lay between the germline ends. The CDR3 sequence is 15 residues long. Sequencing was done on a sample of blood, either unsorted or a sorted T cell fraction (not recorded which). The chain couples TRBV18 to TRBJ2-3; D remains unclear. This receptor was identified in a male donor with ankylosing spondylitis. The CDR3 DNA reads as TGTGCCAGCTCACCAGGAGTAGGCAGCACAGATACGCAGTATTTT. It is translated as CASSPGVGSTDTQYF.